This T cell receptor (beta chain) came from a study of blood T cell repertoires in COVID-19 (dated by TCRdb to 2018 to 2020). Some background on the complete study: Collaborator samples came from the United States, Italy and Spain and covered acute and convalescent phases of COVID-19. A freely available public database, intended as a resource for researchers studying the immune response to SARS-CoV-2, is where the repertoires were released. The dataset comprised deeply sampled blood TCRbeta repertoires from subjects exposed to, actively infected with, or recovered from COVID-19. Where available, HLA class I and class II types were obtained from metadata supplied by the sample provider rather than from assay-based typing. The prospective study material was composed of cDNA or gDNA derived from T cells, B-cell-depleted T cells, or PBMCs. Sample metadata almost always included a de-identified subject ID, COVID-19 status, age in years and sex. The samples were drawn from two sources: the first 160 participants of the ongoing ImmuneRACE study, and fewer than 1,500 subjects contributed by 6 global collaborators.

The collaborating institutions used their own protocols to collect whole blood in K2EDTA tubes. For TCRbeta analysis, collaborators shipped samples as frozen whole blood, isolated PBMCs, or DNA extracted from either of those sample types. Taken from the germline V gene, the CDR1 and CDR2 loops are MGHRA and YSYEKL. The CDR3 contains 14 residues, cysteine and phenylalanine counted. Kept here is only the CDR3 DNA, which spans 42 bases and is read in frame from base 1. V is shortened by 2 bases, J by 3 bases, and the region joining them spans 8 bases. TCRbeta CDR3 regions were amplified from genomic DNA by means of the immunoSEQ Assay, a bias-controlled multiplex PCR. As for how the authors treated the data: The number of nucleated cells in each sample was estimated from the amplification of reference gene primers within the assay. Sequence reads were collapsed and filtered to measure the absolute abundance of every unique TCRbeta CDR3 rearrangement. For each sample, productive Simpson clonality was calculated by taking the square root of Simpson's diversity index across productive rearrangements. TCRdb retrieved this table from immuneACCESS and kept in-frame rearrangements only. Not all clones are present; in checked studies, unresolved V genes account for under half, and no reason is known for the remainder. V and J calls plus clone size are reproduced from that table; the DNA served to infer D and trimming. This sample gives about 190,000 clones in total; roughly 80% of them show up just once. The ten largest clones represent about 7% of the sample.

Notes on this clone: The specificity of this receptor is unknown. No base-level quality is on record; no much larger clone is a single base apart.

Overall study outcomes, separate from this receptor: The amount of clinical and demographic metadata varied by source and participant and was provided uncurated.

The chain joins TRBV4-1 to TRBJ2-1; TRBD1 is possibly the D segment (5 matching bases). Sequences were obtained from peripheral blood. This sequence originates from a man aged 55 to 70 with acute or convalescent COVID-19. CDR3 protein: CASSQRQFYNEQFF. The nucleotide sequence reads as follows: TGCGCCAGCAGCCAAAGACAGTTCTACAATGAGCAGTTCTTC.